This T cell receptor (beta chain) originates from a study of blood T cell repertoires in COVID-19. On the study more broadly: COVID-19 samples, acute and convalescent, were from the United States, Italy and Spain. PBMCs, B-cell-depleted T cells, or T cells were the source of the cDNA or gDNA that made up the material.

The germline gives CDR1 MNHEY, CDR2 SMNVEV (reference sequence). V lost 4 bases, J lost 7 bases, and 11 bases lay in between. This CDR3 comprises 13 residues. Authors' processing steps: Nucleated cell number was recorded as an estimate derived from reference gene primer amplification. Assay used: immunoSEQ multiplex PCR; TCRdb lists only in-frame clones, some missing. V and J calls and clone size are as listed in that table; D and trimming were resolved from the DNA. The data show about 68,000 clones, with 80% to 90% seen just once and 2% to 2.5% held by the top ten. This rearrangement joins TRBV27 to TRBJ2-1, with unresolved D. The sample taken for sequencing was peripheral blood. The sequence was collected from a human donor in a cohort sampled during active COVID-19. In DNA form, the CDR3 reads TGTGCCAGCAGTTCCGAGAGGTCAAATGAGCAGTTCTTC. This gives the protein CASSSERSNEQFF.